This TCR beta chain was observed in a study of post-analysis software for immune sequencing data. Study-wide findings and caveats: The five TRBV segments detected at higher frequency in patients than in controls included TRBV5-6, TRBV5-1 and TRBV20-1. Normalized Chao1 diversity in multiple sclerosis patients fell significantly below that of controls.

There are 14 residues in the CDR3. Germline V lookup: CDR1 MNHNY, CDR2 SVGAGI (reference sequence). V lost 5 bases, J lost 6 bases, and 6 bases stayed unmatched. TCR beta cDNA libraries had unique molecular identifiers. TCRdb re-analysed the PCR reads in MiXCR, keeping a single row per CDR3 protein. The table shows around 770,000 distinct CDR3 sequences, with 46% occurring only once. Note on this clonotype: Its specificity is not known.

This chain joins TRBV6-6 and TRBJ1-5; 8 bases map to TRBD1. The specimen sequenced was blood. The TCR originated in a girl under 18 with multiple sclerosis. CDR3 sequence: CASSRQGSAQPQHF. Written as DNA, the CDR3 is TGTGCCAGCAGTAGACAGGGGAGTGCTCAGCCCCAGCATTTT.